This TCR beta chain was retrieved from a study of multiple sclerosis patients with progressive multifocal leukoencephalopathy. The study's findings and limits: In most PML patients, TRB repertoires appeared less diverse by entropy.

Germline values: CDR1 SGDLS, CDR2 YYNGEE. V was shortened by 5 bases and J by 3 bases, with 9 bases between the two germline ends. CDR3 length: 13 amino acids. The survey-level immunoSEQ assay was used. Assay used: immunoSEQ multiplex PCR; TCRdb lists only in-frame clones, some missing. The table lists tens of thousands of clones, around 85% of them singletons, with under 15% in the top ten. As regards this clone: Its specificity is unknown.

Time point: time of PML onset. The receptor's source is a woman younger than 45 with progressive multifocal leukoencephalopathy. Here the sequenced sample was PBMCs, taken from a patient treated with natalizumab. This sequence joins TRBV9 and TRBJ1-3; unclear D gene. Here the CDR3 DNA reads TGTGCCAGCAGGGACGGGGTTGGAAACACCATATATTTT. Its translation is CASRDGVGNTIYF.